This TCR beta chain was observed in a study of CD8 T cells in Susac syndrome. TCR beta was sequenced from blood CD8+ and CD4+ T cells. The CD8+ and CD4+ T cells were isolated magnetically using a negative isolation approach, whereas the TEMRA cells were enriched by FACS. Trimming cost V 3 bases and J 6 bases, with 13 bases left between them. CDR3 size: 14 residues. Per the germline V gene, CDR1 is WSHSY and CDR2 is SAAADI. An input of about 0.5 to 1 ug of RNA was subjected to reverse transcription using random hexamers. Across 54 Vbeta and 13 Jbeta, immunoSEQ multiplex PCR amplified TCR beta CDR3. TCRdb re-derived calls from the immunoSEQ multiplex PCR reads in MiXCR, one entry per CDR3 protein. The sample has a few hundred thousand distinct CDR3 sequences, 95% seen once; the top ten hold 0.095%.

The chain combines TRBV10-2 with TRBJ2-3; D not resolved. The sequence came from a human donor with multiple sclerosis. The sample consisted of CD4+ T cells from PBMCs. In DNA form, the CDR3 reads TGCGCCAGCAGTGAACTGTACCCGTGGGATACGCAGTATTTT. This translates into CASSELYPWDTQYF.